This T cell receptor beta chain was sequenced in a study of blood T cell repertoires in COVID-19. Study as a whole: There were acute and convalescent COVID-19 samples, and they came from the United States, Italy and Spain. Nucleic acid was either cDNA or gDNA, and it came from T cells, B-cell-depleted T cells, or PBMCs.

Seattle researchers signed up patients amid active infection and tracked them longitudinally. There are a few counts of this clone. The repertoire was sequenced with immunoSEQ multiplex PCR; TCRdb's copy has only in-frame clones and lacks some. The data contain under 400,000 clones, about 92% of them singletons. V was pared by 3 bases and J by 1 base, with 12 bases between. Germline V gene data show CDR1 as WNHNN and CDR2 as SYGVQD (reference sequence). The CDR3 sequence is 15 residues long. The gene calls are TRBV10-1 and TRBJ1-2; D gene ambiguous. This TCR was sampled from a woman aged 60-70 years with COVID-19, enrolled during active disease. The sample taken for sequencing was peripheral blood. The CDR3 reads CASSERAGHNYGYTF. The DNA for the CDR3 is TGCGCCAGCAGTGAACGGGCGGGTCATAACTATGGCTACACCTTC.